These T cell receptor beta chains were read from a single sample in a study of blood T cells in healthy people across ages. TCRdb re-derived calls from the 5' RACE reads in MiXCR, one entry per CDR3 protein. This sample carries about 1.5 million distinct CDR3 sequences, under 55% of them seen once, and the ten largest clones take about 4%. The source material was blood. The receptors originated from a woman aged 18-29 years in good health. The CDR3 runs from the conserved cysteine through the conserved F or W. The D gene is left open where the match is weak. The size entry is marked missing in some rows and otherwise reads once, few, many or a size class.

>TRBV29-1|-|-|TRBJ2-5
CSVAIDRHETQYF
TGCAGCGTTGCTATTGACAGACACGAGACCCAGTACTTC
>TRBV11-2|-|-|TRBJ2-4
CASRGDRNIQYF
TGTGCCAGCAGGGGGGATCGAAACATTCAGTACTTC
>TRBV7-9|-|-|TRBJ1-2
CASSPSSLGYTF
TGTGCCAGCAGCCCGTCTTCGTTAGGCTACACCTTC
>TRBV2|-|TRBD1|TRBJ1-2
CASRGDRGSRNGYTF
TGTGCCAGCAGAGGGGACAGGGGCAGTCGAAATGGCTACACCTTC
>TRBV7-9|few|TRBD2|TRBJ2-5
CASSPVVSGFQETQYF
TGTGCCAGCAGCCCTGTCGTTAGCGGGTTCCAAGAGACCCAGTACTTC
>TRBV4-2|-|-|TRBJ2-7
CASALRLETGYEQYF
TGTGCCAGCGCCCTACGGCTGGAGACCGGGTACGAGCAGTACTTC
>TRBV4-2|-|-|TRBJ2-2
CASSQVGSGGELFF
TGTGCCAGCAGCCAAGTGGGAAGCGGCGGGGAGCTGTTTTTT
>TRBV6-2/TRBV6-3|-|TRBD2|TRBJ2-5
CASSSGTSSLNGQYF
TGTGCCAGCAGTTCCGGGACTAGTTCCCTCAATGGGCAGTACTTC
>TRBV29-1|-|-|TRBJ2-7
CSAEDGAYEQYF
TGCAGCGCTGAAGACGGCGCCTACGAGCAGTACTTC
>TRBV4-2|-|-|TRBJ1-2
CASSQFRDNYGYTF
TGTGCCAGCAGCCAATTTAGGGATAACTATGGCTACACCTTC
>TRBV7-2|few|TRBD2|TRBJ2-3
CASSLSSGGDTQYF
TGTGCCAGCAGCTTGAGTAGCGGGGGAGATACGCAGTATTTT
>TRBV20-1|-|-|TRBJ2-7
CSAWAPGSYEQYF
TGCAGTGCTTGGGCCCCTGGCTCCTACGAGCAGTACTTC
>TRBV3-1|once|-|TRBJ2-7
CASSQAKRSYF
TGTGCCAGCAGTCAGGCGAAGAGGTCGTACTTC
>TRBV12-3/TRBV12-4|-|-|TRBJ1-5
CASSLPPWGQGSNQPQHF
TGTGCCAGCAGTCTCCCCCCTTGGGGGCAGGGCAGCAATCAGCCCCAGCATTTT
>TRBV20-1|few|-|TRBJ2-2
CSARDSRGHTGELFF
TGCAGTGCTAGAGATTCGCGGGGTCACACCGGGGAGCTGTTTTTT
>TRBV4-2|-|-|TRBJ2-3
CASSQDLEFPTDTQYF
TGTGCCAGCAGCCAAGATCTGGAGTTTCCGACAGATACGCAGTATTTT
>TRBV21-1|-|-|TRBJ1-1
CASSAHDRMNTEAFF
TGTGCCAGCAGCGCACATGACAGAATGAACACTGAAGCTTTCTTT
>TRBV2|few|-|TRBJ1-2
CASSRNTPNYGYTF
TGTGCCAGCAGTCGAAATACACCTAACTATGGCTACACCTTC
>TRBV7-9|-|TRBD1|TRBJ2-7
CASRAYRDSSYEQYF
TGTGCCAGCAGGGCATACCGGGACAGTTCCTACGAGCAGTACTTC
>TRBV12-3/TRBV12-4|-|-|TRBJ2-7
CASSLGYSLQYF
TGTGCCAGCAGTTTAGGCTACAGTTTACAGTACTTC
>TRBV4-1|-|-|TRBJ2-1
CASSQDIASSYNEQFF
TGCGCCAGCAGCCAAGATATTGCGAGCTCCTACAATGAGCAGTTCTTC
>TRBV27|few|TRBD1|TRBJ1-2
CASSLRPWEGAYYGYTF
TGTGCCAGCAGTTTACGCCCTTGGGAGGGGGCGTACTATGGCTACACCTTC
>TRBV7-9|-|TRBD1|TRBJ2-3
CASSADRDPDTQYF
TGTGCCAGCAGCGCAGACAGGGACCCAGATACGCAGTATTTT
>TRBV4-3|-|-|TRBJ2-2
CASSQDVNTGELFF
TGCGCCAGCAGCCAAGATGTAAACACCGGGGAGCTGTTTTTT
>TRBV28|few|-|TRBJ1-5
CASSAMSKPQHF
TGTGCCAGCAGTGCAATGTCTAAGCCCCAGCATTTT
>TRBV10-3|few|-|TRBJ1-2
CAISDQVTGYTF
TGTGCCATCAGTGATCAGGTCACCGGCTACACCTTC
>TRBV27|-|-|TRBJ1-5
CASSLSVPNQPQHF
TGTGCCAGCAGTTTGTCCGTACCCAATCAGCCCCAGCATTTT
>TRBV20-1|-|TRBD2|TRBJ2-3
CSAIGGGADTQYF
TGCAGTGCTATCGGCGGGGGGGCGGATACGCAGTATTTT
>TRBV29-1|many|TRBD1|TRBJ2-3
CSVEDRVTDTQYF
TGCAGCGTCGAGGACAGGGTGACAGATACGCAGTATTTT
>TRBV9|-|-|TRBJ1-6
CASSVGTGHPPLHF
TGTGCCAGCAGCGTAGGCACAGGCCATCCACCCCTCCACTTT
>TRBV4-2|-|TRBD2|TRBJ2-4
CASSQTSGSKNIQYF
TGTGCCAGCAGCCAAACTAGCGGTTCCAAAAACATTCAGTACTTC
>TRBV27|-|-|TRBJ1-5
CASSSRRDQPQHF
TGTGCCAGCAGTTCTCGCAGAGATCAGCCCCAGCATTTT
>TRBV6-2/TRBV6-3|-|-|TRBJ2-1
CASSTLDTNNEQFF
TGTGCCAGCAGCACCCTTGACACCAACAATGAGCAGTTCTTC
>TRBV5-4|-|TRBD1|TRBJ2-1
CASSPARQGDEQFF
TGTGCCAGCAGCCCCGCGAGACAGGGCGATGAGCAGTTCTTC